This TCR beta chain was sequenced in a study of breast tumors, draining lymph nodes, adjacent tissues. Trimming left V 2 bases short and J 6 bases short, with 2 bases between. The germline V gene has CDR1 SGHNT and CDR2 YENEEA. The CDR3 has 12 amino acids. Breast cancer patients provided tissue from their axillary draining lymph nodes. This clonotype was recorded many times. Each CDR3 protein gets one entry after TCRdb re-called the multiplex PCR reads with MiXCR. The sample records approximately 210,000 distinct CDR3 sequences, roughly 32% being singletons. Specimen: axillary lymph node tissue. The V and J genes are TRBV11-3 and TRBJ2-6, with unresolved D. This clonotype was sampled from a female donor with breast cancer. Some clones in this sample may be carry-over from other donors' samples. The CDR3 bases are TGTGCCAGCAGCTTAACGGCCAACGTCCTGACTTTC. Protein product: CASSLTANVLTF.